This T cell receptor (beta chain) was sequenced during a study of CD8 T cells in ankylosing spondylitis. General study findings and limits: For ankylosing spondylitis blood, a TCR beta motif of about eight highly homologous variants appeared characteristic. Reported data indicate significant enrichment of disease-linked clones within matched ankylosing spondylitis synovial fluid.

A quantitative 5'-RACE method, one with molecular barcodes, was used to make TCR beta libraries. TCRdb re-called the 5' RACE reads with MiXCR, one entry per CDR3 protein. The table includes roughly 440,000 distinct CDR3 sequences, 15% to 20% detected once. A remark on this clonotype: Its specificity is unknown.

Looked up from germline, CDR1 is SGHAT and CDR2 is FQDESV (reference sequence). This CDR3 spans 13 amino acids. V lost 5 bases, J lost 10 bases, and 15 bases lay in between. The clonotype was recovered from a male donor with ankylosing spondylitis. This chain links TRBV11-1 with TRBJ2-1, with D possibly matching TRBD2 (6 bases). Sequences were obtained from blood, either unsorted or a sorted T cell fraction (not recorded which). This chain's CDR3 is CASSVRDSLEQFF. DNA of the CDR3: TGTGCCAGCAGCGTCCGGGACTCCTTAGAGCAGTTCTTC.